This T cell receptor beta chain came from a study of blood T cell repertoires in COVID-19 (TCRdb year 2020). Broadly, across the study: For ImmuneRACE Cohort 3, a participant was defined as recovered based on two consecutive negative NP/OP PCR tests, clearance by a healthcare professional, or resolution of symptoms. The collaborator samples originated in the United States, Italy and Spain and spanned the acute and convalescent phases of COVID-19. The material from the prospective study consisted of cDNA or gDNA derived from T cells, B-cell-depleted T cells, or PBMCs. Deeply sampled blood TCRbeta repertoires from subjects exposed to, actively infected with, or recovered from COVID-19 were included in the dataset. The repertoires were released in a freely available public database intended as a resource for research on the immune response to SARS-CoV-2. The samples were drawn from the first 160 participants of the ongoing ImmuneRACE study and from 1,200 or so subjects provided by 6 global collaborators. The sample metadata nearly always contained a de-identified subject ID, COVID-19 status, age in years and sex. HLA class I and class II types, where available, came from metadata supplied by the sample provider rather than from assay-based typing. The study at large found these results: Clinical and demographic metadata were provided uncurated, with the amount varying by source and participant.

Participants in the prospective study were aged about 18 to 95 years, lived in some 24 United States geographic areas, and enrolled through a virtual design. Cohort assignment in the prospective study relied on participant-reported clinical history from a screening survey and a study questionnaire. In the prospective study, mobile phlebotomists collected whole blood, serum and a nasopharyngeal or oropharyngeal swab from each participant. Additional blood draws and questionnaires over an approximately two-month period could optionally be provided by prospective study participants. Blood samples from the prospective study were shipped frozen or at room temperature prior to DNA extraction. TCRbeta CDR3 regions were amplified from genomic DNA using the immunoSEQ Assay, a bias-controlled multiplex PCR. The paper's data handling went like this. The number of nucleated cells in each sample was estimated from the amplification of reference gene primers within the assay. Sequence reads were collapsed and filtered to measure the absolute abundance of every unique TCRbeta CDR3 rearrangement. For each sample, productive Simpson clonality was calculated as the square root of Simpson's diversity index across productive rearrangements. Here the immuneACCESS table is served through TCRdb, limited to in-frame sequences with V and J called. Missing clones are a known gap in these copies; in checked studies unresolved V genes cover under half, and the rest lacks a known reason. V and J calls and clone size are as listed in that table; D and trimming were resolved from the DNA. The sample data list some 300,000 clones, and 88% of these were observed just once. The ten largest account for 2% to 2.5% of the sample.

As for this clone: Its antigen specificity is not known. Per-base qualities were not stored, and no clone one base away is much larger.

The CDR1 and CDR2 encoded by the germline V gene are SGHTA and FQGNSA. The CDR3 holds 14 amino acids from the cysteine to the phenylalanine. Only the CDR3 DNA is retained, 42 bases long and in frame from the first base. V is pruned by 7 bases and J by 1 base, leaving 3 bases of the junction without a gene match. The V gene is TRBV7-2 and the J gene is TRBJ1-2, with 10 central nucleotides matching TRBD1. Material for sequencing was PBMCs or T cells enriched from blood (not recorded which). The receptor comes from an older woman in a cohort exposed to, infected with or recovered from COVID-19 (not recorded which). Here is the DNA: TGTGCCAGCACCGGACAGGGGGGTAACTATGGCTACACCTTC. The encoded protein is CASTGQGGNYGYTF.